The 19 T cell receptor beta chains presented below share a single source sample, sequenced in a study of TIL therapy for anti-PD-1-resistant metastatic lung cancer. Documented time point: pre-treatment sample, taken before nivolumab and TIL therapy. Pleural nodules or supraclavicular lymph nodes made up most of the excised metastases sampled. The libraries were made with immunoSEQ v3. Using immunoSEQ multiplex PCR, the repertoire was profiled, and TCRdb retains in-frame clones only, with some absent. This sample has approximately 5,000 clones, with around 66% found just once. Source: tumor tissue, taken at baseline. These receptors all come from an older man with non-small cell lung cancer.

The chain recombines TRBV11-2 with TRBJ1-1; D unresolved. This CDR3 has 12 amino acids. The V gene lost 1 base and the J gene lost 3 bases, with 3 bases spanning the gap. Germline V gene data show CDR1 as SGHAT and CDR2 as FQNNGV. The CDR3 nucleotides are TGTGCCAGCAGCTTAGTAGACACTGAAGCTTTCTTT. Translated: CASSLVDTEAFF.

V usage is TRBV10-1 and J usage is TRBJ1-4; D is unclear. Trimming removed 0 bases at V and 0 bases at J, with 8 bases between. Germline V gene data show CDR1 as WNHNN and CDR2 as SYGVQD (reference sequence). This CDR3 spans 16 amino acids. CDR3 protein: CASSESRAATNEKLFF. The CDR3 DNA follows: TGCGCCAGCAGTGAGTCGAGGGCAGCAACTAATGAAAAACTGTTTTTT.

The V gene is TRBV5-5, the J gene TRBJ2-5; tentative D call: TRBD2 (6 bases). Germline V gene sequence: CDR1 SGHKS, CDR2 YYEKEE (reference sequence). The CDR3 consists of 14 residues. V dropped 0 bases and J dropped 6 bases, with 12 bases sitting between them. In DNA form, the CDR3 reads TGTGCCAGCAGCTTGGTATCTAGCGACCAGACCCAGTACTTC. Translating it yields CASSLVSSDQTQYF.

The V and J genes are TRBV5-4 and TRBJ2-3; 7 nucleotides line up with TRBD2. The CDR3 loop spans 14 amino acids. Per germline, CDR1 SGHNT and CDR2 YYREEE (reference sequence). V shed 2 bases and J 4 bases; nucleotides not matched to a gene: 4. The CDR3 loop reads CASSLAGISDTQYF. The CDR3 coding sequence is TGTGCCAGCAGCTTAGCGGGAATTTCAGATACGCAGTATTTT.

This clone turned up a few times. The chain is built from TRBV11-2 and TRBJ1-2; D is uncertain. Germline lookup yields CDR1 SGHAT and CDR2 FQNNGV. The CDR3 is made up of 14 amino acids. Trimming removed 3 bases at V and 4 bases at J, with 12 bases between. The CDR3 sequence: CASSLDPEGYGYTF. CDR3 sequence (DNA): TGTGCCAGCAGCTTGGATCCAGAGGGCTATGGCTACACCTTC.

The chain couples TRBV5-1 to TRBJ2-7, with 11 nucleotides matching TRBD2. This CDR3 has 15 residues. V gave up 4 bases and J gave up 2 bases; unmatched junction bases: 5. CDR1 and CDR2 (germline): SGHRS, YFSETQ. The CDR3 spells CASSPGTSGPYEQYF. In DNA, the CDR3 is TGCGCCAGCAGCCCCGGGACTAGCGGACCCTACGAGCAGTACTTC. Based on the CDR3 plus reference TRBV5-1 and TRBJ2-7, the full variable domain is KAGVTQTPRYLIKTRGQQVTLSCSPISGHRSVSWYQQTPGQGLQFLFEYFSETQRNKGNFPGRFSGRQFSNSRSEMNVSTLELGDSALYLCASSPGTSGPYEQYFGPGTRLTVT.

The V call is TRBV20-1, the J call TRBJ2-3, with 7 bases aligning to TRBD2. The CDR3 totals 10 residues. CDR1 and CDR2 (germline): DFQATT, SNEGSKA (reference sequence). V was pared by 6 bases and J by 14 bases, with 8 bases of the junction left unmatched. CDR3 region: CSAKRDDLYF. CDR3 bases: TGCAGTGCAAAGCGGGACGATCTGTATTTT.

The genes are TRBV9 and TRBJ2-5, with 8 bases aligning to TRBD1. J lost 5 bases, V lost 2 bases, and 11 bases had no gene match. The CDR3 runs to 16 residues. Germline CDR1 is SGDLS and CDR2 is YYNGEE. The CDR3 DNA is TGTGCCAGCAGCGTTGGCAGGGGGCTTTATGGGGAGACCCAGTACTTC. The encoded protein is CASSVGRGLYGETQYF.

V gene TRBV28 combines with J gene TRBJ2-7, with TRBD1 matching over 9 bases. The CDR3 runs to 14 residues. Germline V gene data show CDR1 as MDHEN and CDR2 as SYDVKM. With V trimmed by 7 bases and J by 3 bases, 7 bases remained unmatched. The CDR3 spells CASTKGQGNYEQYF. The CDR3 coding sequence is TGTGCCAGCACAAAGGGACAGGGCAACTACGAGCAGTACTTC. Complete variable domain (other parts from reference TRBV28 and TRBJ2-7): DVKVTQSSRYLVKRTGEKVFLECVQDMDHENMFWYRQDPGLGLRLIYFSYDVKMKEKGDIPEGYSVSREKKERFSLILESASTNQTSMYLCASTKGQGNYEQYFGPGTRLTVT.

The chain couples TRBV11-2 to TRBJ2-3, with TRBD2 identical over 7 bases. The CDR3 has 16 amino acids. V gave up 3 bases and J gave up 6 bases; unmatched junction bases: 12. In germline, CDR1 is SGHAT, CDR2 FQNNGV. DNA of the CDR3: TGTGCCAGCAGCTTTGGGAGCGGGAAGTGGACGGATACGCAGTATTTT. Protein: CASSFGSGKWTDTQYF.

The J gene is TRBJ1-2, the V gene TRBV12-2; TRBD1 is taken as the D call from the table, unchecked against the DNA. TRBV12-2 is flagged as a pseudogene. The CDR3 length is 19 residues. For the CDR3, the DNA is TGTGCAAGTCGCTTAGAAGTTTCCGGACAGGGACAAGCTAACTGTGGCTACACCTTC. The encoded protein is CASRLEVSGQGQANCGYTF.

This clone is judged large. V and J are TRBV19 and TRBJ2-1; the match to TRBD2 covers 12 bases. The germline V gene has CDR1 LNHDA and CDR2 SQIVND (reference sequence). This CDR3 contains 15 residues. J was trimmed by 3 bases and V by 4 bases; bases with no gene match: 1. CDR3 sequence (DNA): TGTGCCAGTAGTACGACTAGCGGGAGCTACAATGAGCAGTTCTTC. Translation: CASSTTSGSYNEQFF.

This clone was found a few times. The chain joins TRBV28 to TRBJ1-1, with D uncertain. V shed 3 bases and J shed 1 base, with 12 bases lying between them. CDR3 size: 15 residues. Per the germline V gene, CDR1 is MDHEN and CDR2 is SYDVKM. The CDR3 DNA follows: TGTGCCAGCAGTTTCGCGGGCCGGACGAACACTGAAGCTTTCTTT. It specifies CASSFAGRTNTEAFF.

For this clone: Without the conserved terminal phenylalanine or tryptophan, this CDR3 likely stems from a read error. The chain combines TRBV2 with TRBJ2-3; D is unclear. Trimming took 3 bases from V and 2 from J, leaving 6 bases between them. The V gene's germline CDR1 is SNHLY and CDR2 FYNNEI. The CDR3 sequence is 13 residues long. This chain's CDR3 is CASSELDTDTQYL. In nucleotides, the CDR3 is TGTGCCAGCAGTGAGCTTGACACAGATACGCAGTATCTT.

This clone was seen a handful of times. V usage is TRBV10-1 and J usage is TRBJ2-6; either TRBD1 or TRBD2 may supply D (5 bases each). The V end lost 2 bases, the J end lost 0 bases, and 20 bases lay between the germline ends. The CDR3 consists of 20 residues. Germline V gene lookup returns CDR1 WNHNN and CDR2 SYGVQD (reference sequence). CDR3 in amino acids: CASSERGRGRNLSGANVLTF. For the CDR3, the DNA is TGCGCCAGCAGTGAGAGGGGACGGGGCCGAAACCTCTCTGGGGCCAACGTCCTGACTTTC.

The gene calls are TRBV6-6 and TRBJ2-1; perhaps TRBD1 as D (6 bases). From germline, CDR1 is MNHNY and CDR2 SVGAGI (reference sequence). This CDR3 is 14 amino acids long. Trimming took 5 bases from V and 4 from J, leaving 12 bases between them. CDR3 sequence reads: CASSTGLTYNEQFF. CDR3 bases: TGTGCCAGCAGTACAGGGCTGACTTACAATGAGCAGTTCTTC.

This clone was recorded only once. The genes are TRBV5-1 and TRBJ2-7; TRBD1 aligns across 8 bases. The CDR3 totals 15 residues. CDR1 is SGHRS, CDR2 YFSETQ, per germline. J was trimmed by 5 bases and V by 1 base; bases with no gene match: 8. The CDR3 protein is CASSLPKTGVDEQYF. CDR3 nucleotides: TGCGCCAGCAGCTTGCCCAAGACAGGGGTGGACGAGCAGTACTTC.

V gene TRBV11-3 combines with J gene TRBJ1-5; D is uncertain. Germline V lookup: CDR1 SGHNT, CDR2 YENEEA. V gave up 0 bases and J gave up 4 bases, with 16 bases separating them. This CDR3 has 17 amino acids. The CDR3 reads CASSLDRNHEGNQPQHF. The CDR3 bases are TGTGCCAGCAGCTTAGATCGGAATCACGAGGGTAATCAGCCCCAGCATTTT. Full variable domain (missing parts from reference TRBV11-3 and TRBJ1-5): EAGVVQSPRYKIIEKKQPVAFWCNPISGHNTLYWYLQNLGQGPELLIRYENEEAVDDSQLPKDRFSAERLKGVDSTLKIQPAELGDSAVYLCASSLDRNHEGNQPQHFGDGTRLSIL.

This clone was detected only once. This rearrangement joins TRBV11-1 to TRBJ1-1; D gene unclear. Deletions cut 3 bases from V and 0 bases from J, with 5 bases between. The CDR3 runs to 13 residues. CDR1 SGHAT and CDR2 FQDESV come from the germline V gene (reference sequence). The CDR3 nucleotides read TGTGCCAGCAGCTTGGGTATGAACACTGAAGCTTTCTTT. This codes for CASSLGMNTEAFF.